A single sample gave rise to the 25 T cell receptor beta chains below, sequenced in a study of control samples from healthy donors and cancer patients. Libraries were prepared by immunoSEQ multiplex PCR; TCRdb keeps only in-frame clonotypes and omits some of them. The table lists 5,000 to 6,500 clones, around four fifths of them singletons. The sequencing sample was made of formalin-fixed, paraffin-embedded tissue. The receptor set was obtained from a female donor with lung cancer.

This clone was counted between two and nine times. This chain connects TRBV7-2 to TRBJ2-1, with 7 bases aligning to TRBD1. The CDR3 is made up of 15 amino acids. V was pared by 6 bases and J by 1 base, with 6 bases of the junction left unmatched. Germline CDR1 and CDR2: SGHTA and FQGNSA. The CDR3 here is CASSSEQGSYNEQFF. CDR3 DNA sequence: TGTGCCAGCAGTTCAGAACAGGGGTCCTACAATGAGCAGTTCTTC.

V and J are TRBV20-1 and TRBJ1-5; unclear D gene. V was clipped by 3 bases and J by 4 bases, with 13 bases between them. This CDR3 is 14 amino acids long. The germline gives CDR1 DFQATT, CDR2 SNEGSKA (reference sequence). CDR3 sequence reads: CSASDGTENQPQHF. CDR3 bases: TGCAGTGCTAGTGACGGCACAGAGAATCAGCCCCAGCATTTT.

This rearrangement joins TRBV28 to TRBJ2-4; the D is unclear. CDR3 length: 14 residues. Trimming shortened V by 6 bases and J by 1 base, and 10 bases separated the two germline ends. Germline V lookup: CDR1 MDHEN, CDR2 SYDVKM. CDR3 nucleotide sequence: TGTGCCAGCAGGGTGAGTCCGGCCAAAAACATTCAGTACTTC. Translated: CASRVSPAKNIQYF.

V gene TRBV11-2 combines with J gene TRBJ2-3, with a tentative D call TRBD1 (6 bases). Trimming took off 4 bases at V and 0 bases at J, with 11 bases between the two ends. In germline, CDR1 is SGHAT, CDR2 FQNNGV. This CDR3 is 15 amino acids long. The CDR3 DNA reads TGTGCCAGCAGCTCGGGGACAAGGAGCACAGATACGCAGTATTTT. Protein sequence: CASSSGTRSTDTQYF.

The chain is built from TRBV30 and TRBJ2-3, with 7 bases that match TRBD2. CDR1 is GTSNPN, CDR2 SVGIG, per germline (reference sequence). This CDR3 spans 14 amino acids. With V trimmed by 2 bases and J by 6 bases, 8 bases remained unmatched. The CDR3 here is CAWSNGLVSDTQYF. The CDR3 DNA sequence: TGTGCCTGGAGTAATGGACTAGTGAGTGATACGCAGTATTTT.

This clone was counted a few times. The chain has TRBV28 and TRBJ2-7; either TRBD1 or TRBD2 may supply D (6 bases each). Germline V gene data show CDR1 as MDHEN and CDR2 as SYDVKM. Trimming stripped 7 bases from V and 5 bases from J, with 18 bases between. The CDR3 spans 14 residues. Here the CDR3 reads CASNGGRGYHEQYF. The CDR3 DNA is TGTGCCAGCAACGGGGGCAGGGGCTACCACGAGCAGTACTTC. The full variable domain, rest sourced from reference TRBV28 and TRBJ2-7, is DVKVTQSSRYLVKRTGEKVFLECVQDMDHENMFWYRQDPGLGLRLIYFSYDVKMKEKGDIPEGYSVSREKKERFSLILESASTNQTSMYLCASNGGRGYHEQYFGPGTRLTVT.

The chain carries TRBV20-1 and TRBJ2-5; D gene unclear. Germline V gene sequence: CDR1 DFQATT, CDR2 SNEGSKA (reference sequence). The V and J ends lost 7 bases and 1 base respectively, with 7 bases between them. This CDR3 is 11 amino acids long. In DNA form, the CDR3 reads TGCAGTGTCCGCCGCCAAGAGACCCAGTACTTC. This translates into CSVRRQETQYF.

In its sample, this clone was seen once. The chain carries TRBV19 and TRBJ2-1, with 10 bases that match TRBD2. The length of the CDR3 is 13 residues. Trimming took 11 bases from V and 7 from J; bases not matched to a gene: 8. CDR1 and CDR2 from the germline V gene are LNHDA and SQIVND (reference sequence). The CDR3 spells CAAEASGRNEQFF. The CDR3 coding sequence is TGTGCCGCAGAGGCTAGCGGGAGAAATGAGCAGTTCTTC.

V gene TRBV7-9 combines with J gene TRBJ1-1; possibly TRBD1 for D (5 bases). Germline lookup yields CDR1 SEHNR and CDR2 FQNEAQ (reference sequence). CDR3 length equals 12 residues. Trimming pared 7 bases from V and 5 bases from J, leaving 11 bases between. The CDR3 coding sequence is TGTGCCAGCACCCAGACAGTGACTGAAGCTTTCTTT. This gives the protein CASTQTVTEAFF.

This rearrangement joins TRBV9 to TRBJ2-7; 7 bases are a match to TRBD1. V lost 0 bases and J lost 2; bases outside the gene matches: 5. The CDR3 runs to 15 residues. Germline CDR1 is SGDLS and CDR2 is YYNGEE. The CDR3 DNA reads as TGTGCCAGCAGCGTAGAGGGACAGCAAACCTACGAGCAGTACTTC. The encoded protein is CASSVEGQQTYEQYF. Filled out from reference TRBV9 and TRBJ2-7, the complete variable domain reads DSGVTQTPKHLITATGQRVTLRCSPRSGDLSVYWYQQSLDQGLQFLIQYYNGEERAKGNILERFSAQQFPDLHSELNLSSLELGDSALYFCASSVEGQQTYEQYFGPGTRLTVT.

The CDR3, as DNA: TGTGCCAGCAGCTTCGGCCAAGAGACCCAGTACTTC. Its translation: CASSFGQETQYF. This chain joins TRBV13 and TRBJ2-5; D call uncertain. The germline CDR1 and CDR2 sequences are PRHDT and FYEKMQ (reference sequence). The CDR3 length is 12 residues. V shed 3 bases and J shed 1 base, with 3 bases lying between them.

The CDR3, as DNA: TGTGCCAGTAGTACCGGACTAACGGGAGCCGTCGAGCAGTACTTC. It yields the protein CASSTGLTGAVEQYF. The V gene is TRBV19, the J gene TRBJ2-7; possible D gene TRBD2, 6 bases. CDR3 length equals 15 residues. Deletions cut 4 bases from V and 6 bases from J, with 19 bases between. Germline V gives CDR1 LNHDA, CDR2 SQIVND (reference sequence).

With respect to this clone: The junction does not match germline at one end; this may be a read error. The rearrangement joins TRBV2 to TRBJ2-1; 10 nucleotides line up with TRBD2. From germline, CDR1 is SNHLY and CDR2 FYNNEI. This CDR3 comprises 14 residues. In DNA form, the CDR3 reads TGTACCAGCCAAAGGGGTCTAGCGGGAGATGAGCAGTTCTTC. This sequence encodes CTSQRGLAGDEQFF.

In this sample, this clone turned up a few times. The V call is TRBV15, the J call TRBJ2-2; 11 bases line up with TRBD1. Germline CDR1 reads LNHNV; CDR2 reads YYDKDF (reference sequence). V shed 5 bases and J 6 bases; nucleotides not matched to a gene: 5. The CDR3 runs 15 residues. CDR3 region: CATSGTGGPSGELFF. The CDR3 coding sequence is TGTGCCACCAGCGGGACAGGGGGTCCGTCCGGGGAGCTGTTTTTT.

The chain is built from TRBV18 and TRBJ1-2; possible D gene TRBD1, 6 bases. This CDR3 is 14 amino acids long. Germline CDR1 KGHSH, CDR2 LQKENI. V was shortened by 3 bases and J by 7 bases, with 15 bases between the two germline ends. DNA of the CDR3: TGTGCCAGCTCACCCGGACAGTTTATCATTGGCTACACCTTC. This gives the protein CASSPGQFIIGYTF.

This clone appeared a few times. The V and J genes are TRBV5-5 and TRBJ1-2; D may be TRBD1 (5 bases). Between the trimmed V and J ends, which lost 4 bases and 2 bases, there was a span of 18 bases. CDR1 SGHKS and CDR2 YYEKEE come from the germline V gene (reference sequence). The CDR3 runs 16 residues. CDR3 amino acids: CASSPAGHSPNYGYTF. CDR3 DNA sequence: TGTGCCAGCAGCCCGGCGGGGCACAGCCCCAACTATGGCTACACCTTC.

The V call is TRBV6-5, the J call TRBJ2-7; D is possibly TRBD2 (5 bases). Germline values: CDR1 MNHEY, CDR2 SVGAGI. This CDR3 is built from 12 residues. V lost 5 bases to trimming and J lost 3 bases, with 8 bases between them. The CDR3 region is CASSKRGYEQYF. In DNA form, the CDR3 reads TGTGCCAGCAGTAAACGGGGCTACGAGCAGTACTTC.

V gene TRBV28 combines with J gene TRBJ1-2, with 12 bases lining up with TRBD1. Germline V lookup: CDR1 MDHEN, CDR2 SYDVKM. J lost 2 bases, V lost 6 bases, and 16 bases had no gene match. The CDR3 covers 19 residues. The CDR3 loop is CASSLSAGTGGGMNYGYTF. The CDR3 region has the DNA TGTGCCAGCAGCCTGAGCGCCGGGACAGGGGGCGGAATGAACTATGGCTACACCTTC.

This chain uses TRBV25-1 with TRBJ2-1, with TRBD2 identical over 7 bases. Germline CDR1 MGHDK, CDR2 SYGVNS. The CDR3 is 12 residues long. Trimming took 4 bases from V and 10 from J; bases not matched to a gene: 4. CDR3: CASSAILAEQFF. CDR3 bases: TGTGCCAGCAGTGCAATACTAGCGGAGCAGTTCTTC.

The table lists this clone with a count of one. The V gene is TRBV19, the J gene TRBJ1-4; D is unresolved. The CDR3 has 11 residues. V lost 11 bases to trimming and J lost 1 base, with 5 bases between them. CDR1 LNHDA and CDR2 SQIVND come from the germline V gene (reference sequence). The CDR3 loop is CASGTNEKLFF. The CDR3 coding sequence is TGTGCCTCTGGAACTAATGAAAAACTGTTTTTT.

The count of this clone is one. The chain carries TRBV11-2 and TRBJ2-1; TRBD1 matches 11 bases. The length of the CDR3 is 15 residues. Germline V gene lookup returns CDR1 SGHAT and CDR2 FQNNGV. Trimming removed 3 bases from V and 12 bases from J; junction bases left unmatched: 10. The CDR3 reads CASSLDRGRERRQFF. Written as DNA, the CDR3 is TGTGCCAGCAGCTTGGACAGGGGGCGCGAGAGACGGCAGTTCTTC.

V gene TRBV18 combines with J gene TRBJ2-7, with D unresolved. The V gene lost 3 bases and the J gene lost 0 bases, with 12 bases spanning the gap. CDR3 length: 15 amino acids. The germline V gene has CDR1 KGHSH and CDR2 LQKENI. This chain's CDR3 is CASSPETPSSYEQYF. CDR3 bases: TGTGCCAGCTCACCGGAGACACCAAGCTCCTACGAGCAGTACTTC. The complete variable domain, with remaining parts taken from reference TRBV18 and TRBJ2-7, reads NAGVMQNPRHLVRRRGQEARLRCSPMKGHSHVYWYRQLPEEGLKFMVYLQKENIIDESGMPKERFSAEFPKEGPSILRIQQVVRGDSAAYFCASSPETPSSYEQYFGPGTRLTVT.

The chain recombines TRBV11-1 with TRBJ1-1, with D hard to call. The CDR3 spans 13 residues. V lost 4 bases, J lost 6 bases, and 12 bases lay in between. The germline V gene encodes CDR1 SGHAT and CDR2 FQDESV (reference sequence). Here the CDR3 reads CASSSFTPPEAFF. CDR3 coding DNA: TGTGCCAGCAGCTCCTTTACCCCCCCTGAAGCTTTCTTT.

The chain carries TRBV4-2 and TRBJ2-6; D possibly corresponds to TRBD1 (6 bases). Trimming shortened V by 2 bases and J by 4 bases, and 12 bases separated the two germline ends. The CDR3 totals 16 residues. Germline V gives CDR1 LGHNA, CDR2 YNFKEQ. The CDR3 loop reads CASSQITGSGANVLTF. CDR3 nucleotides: TGTGCCAGCAGCCAAATTACAGGGTCCGGGGCCAACGTCCTGACTTTC.

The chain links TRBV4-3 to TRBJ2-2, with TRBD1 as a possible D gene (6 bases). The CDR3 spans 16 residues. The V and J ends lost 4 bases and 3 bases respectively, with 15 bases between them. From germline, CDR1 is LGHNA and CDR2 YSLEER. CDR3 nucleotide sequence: TGCGCCAGCAGCCTCTTCGGGACACCCTACACCGGGGAGCTGTTTTTT. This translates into CASSLFGTPYTGELFF.